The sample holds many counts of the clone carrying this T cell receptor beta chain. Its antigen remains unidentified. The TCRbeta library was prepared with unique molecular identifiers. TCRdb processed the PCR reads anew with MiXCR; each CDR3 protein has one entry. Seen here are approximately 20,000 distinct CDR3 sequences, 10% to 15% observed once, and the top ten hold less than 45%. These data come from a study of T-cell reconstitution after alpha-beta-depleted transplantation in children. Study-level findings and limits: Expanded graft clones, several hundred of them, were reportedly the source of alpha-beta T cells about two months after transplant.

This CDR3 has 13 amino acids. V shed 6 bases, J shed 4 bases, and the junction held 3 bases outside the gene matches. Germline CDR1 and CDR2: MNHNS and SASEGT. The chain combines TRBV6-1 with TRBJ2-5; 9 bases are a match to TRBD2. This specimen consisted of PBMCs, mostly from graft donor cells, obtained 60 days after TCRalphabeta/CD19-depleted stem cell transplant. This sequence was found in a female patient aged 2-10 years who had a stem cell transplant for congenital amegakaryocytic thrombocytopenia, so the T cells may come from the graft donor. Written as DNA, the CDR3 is TGTGCCAGCAGCCTACTAGCGGGAGAGACCCAGTACTTC. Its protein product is CASSLLAGETQYF.